This T cell receptor beta chain came from a study of blood T cell repertoires in COVID-19. Study-level information: Material from acute and convalescent COVID-19 was sourced from the United States, Italy and Spain. Sources were T cells, B-cell-depleted T cells, or PBMCs; the material itself was cDNA or gDNA.

J gave up 3 bases and V 3 bases, and 5 bases lay outside the gene matches. CDR3 length: 15 amino acids. Germline V CDR1 and CDR2: SGHRS, YFSETQ. In the original processing: Nucleated cell counts were estimated from reference gene primer amplification. Sequencing was performed with immunoSEQ multiplex PCR; in TCRdb, only in-frame clones are kept and a portion is missing. The V and J calls and the clone size are those of that table, but D and trimming were determined from the DNA. This sample carries more than 20,000 clones, 90% of them seen once, and the ten largest clones take 15% to 20%. The chain joins TRBV5-1 to TRBJ2-7; the match to TRBD1 covers 11 bases. Sequenced input: peripheral blood. The sequence was collected from a human donor in a cohort sampled during active COVID-19. CDR3 in amino acids: CASSSSGQGGYEQYF. Here the CDR3 DNA reads TGCGCCAGCAGCTCATCGGGACAGGGGGGCTACGAGCAGTACTTC.